The 9 T cell receptor beta chains given below trace back to one sample, sequenced in a study of T cells after yellow fever vaccination. TCRdb reanalysed the 5' RACE reads using MiXCR and keeps one entry per CDR3 protein. The table has 95,000 to 100,000 distinct CDR3 sequences, around 5.8% seen once. This specimen consisted of CD8+ T cells sorted from PBMCs, obtained 10 days after the yellow fever booster vaccination. These receptors all come from a man aged 18 to 29 who received the YFV17D yellow fever vaccine.

This clonotype was seen at least ten times. The J gene is TRBJ2-3, the V gene TRBV7-8; possibly TRBD1 for D (6 bases). This CDR3 is built from 14 residues. V was shortened by 5 bases and J by 2 bases, with 11 bases between the two germline ends. Germline V gives CDR1 SGHVS, CDR2 FQNEAQ. The DNA for the CDR3 is TGTGCCAGCAGCCGGTGGGACAACACAGATACGCAGTATTTT. Residues: CASSRWDNTDTQYF.

This clonotype was found a few times. The gene calls are TRBV7-8 and TRBJ2-2; perhaps D is TRBD1 or TRBD2 (5 bases each). CDR1 is SGHVS and CDR2 is FQNEAQ in the germline V gene. V was clipped by 4 bases and J by 10 bases, with 22 bases between them. The CDR3 covers 16 residues. The CDR3 loop reads CASSSGTQPFSEELFF. The CDR3 DNA sequence: TGTGCCAGCAGCTCCGGGACGCAACCGTTTTCGGAGGAGCTGTTTTTT.

The gene calls are TRBV2 and TRBJ1-4; 10 bases align to TRBD1. The V gene's germline CDR1 is SNHLY and CDR2 FYNNEI. V dropped 4 bases and J dropped 1; count of bases not matched to a gene: 0. CDR3 size: 15 residues. As DNA, the CDR3 is TGTGCCAGCAGTGGGGACAGGGGAACTAATGAAAAACTGTTTTTT. Translated, it gives CASSGDRGTNEKLFF.

This clonotype was recorded a few times. The genes are TRBV10-3 and TRBJ2-3, with TRBD1 identical over 10 bases. The junction had 6 bases not matched to a gene; V was cut back by 6 bases and J by 0 bases. This CDR3 comprises 16 residues. CDR1 is ENHRY, CDR2 SYGVKD, per germline. DNA for the CDR3: TGTGCCATCAGAGAGACAGGGGGCTATAGCACAGATACGCAGTATTTT. Residues: CAIRETGGYSTDTQYF.

There are many counts of this clonotype. This chain links TRBV4-2 with TRBJ2-3; 11 nucleotides line up with TRBD2. Germline loops: CDR1 LGHNA, CDR2 YNFKEQ. This CDR3 region has 17 residues. V shed 0 bases and J 7 bases; nucleotides not matched to a gene: 9. Written as DNA, the CDR3 is TGTGCCAGCAGCCAAGATGGGGCTAGCGGGGGGCGGAATACGCAGTATTTT. Amino acid sequence: CASSQDGASGGRNTQYF.

In its sample, this clonotype was seen a few times. The rearrangement links TRBV12-3 or TRBV12-4 to TRBJ2-5; no reliable D call. This CDR3 spans 14 amino acids. V lost 3 bases and J 3 bases, leaving 11 bases between the germline ends. CDR3 in amino acids: CASSFLRAEETQYF. The DNA of the CDR3 is TGTGCCAGCAGTTTTCTTAGGGCGGAAGAGACCCAGTACTTC.

This clonotype was picked up many times. This rearrangement joins TRBV7-3 to TRBJ1-1; D is uncertain. CDR3 length: 13 amino acids. The V end was cut by 3 bases, the J end by 6 bases, with 11 bases between. The germline gives CDR1 SGHTA, CDR2 FQGTGA. CDR3: CASSFNSGSEAFF. The CDR3, as DNA: TGTGCCAGCAGCTTCAATTCCGGGTCTGAAGCTTTCTTT.

This chain joins TRBV7-9 and TRBJ2-7, with 10 bases identical to TRBD1. Germline loops: CDR1 SEHNR, CDR2 FQNEAQ (reference sequence). The CDR3 sequence is 16 residues long. The J segment lost 6 bases and the V segment lost 3 bases, leaving 11 bases of the junction unmatched. The CDR3 DNA reads TGTGCCAGCAGCTTTTCCGGGACAGGGGTTCGTGGCGAGCAGTACGTC. This codes for CASSFSGTGVRGEQYV.

This clonotype occurred a few times. This chain connects TRBV12-3 or TRBV12-4 to TRBJ2-7, with D possibly being TRBD1 or TRBD2 (5 bases each). V lost 7 bases, J lost 6 bases, and 10 bases lay in between. The CDR3 consists of 11 residues. CDR3 bases: TGTGCCAGCACCGTGGGACGCGAGCAGTACTTC. Translating gives CASTVGREQYF.